This T cell receptor (beta chain) is drawn from a study of blood T cell repertoires in COVID-19. The table came from immunoSEQ multiplex PCR; TCRdb's copy has only in-frame clones and leaves some out. Of under 500,000 clones in the sample, approximately 90% were seen once. CDR1 and CDR2 (germline): SEHNR, FQNEAQ (reference sequence). The CDR3 consists of 16 residues. Trimming left V 5 bases short and J 2 bases short, with 16 bases between. Participants reported their clinical history, and cohort assignment relied on those reports. This TCR derives from a young man who had recovered from COVID-19. Sequenced: PBMCs or T cells enriched from blood (not recorded which). This rearrangement joins TRBV7-9 to TRBJ1-5, with D possibly matching TRBD1 (5 bases). CDR3 coding DNA: TGTGCCAGCAGCCCTATGGGGCAGGGCGGCAATCAGCCCCAGCATTTT. It yields the protein CASSPMGQGGNQPQHF. Drawing the rest from reference TRBV7-9 and TRBJ1-5, the complete variable domain is DTGVSQNPRHKITKRGQNVTFRCDPISEHNRLYWYRQTLGQGPEFLTYFQNEAQLEKSRLLSDRFSAERPKGSFSTLEIQRTEQGDSAMYLCASSPMGQGGNQPQHFGDGTRLSIL.